This T cell receptor (beta chain) emerged from a study of cytomegalovirus exposure and HLA in healthy donors. Turning to the study itself: Clustering assigned 81% of the approximately 370 genotyped donors to the Caucasian-associated ancestry cluster.

Primers: 60 Vbeta forward and 13 Jbeta reverse. Assay used: immunoSEQ multiplex PCR; TCRdb lists only in-frame clones, some missing. The repertoire holds about 160,000 clones, with approximately 79% as singletons. This CDR3 contains 14 residues. In germline, CDR1 is MDHEN, CDR2 SYDVKM. V lost 5 bases, J lost 2 bases, and 1 base stayed unmatched. The sequence derives from a man aged 35 to 55 in good health and CMV-seronegative. The chain carries TRBV28 and TRBJ2-4; TRBD1 matches 9 bases. The sequencing sample was made of PBMCs. CDR3 DNA: TGTGCCAGCAGTGGGACAGGGTCCAAAAACATTCAGTACTTC. Amino acids: CASSGTGSKNIQYF.